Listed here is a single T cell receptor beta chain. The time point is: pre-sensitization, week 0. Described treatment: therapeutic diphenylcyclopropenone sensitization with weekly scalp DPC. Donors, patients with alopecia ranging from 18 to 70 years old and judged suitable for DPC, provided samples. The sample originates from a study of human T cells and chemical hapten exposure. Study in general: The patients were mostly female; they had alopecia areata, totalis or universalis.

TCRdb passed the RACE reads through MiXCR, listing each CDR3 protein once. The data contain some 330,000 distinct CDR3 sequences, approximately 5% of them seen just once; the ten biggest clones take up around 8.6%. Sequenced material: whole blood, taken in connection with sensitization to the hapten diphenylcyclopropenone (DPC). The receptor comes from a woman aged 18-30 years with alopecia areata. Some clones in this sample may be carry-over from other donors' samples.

The CDR3 nucleotides are TGTGCCAGCAGCTTAGAGCGTCAGGGGACCCAGTACTTC. Its protein product is CASSLERQGTQYF. J is TRBJ2-5 and V is TRBV11-2; D is possibly TRBD1 (5 bases). The CDR3 sequence is 13 residues long. Germline V gives CDR1 SGHAT, CDR2 FQNNGV. Trimming cost V 0 bases and J 7 bases, with 9 bases left between them.